The clone carrying this TCR beta chain was recorded once. The antigen is not known. This sample is part of a study of T cells in localized non-small cell lung cancer. Points from the study as a whole: There were a median around 57 of the top 100 tumor clones appearing in adjacent lung. Longer survival (overall) was linked to higher T cell density in blood. Among the tissues sampled, uninvolved adjacent lung had the highest T cell clonality, above tumor.

TCRdb's table, derived via immunoSEQ multiplex PCR, lists solely in-frame clones and lacks some. Of about 59,000 clones listed, around 90% are singletons. The origin of this receptor is a man between 40 and 75 years old with stage I squamous cell lung carcinoma. This sample comprised peripheral blood, obtained before any cancer treatment.

The CDR3 spells CASSLAPSGSLYNEQFF. The CDR3 region has the DNA TGTGCCAGCAGCTTAGCGCCTAGCGGGAGTCTCTACAATGAGCAGTTCTTC. This chain links TRBV7-2 with TRBJ2-1, with 10 bases lining up with TRBD2. Germline V gene sequence: CDR1 SGHTA, CDR2 FQGNSA. The CDR3 consists of 17 residues. V lost 0 bases and J lost 3; bases outside the gene matches: 5.